These 29 T cell receptor beta chains were all obtained from the same sample, sequenced in a study of blood T cell repertoires in COVID-19. The method was immunoSEQ multiplex PCR; TCRdb's version includes in-frame clones alone and lacks a portion of them. The sample has under 150,000 clones, more than 75% seen once. Sequencing was performed on peripheral blood. These receptors were taken from a woman between 45 and 60 years old with acute or convalescent COVID-19.

This chain links TRBV2 with TRBJ2-1, with TRBD2 as a possible D gene (5 bases). The CDR3 has 13 residues. Germline CDR1 is SNHLY and CDR2 is FYNNEI. Trimming shortened V by 10 bases and J by 5 bases, and 15 bases separated the two germline ends. CDR3 bases: TGTGCCACCAAAGCGGATGCCCACAATGAGCAGTTCTTC. Residues: CATKADAHNEQFF. Using reference TRBV2 and TRBJ2-1 for the parts outside the CDR3, the full variable domain is EPEVTQTPSHQVTQMGQEVILRCVPISNHLYFYWYRQILGQKVEFLVSFYNNEISEKSEIFDDQFSVERPDGSNFTLKIRSTKLEDSAMYFCATKADAHNEQFFGPGTRLTVL.

The chain carries TRBV6-5 and TRBJ1-1; 10 nucleotides line up with TRBD1. The CDR3 is 14 residues long. V lost 10 bases and J lost 1; bases outside the gene matches: 6. Germline CDR1 is MNHEY and CDR2 is SVGAGI. The CDR3 region is CATGTGEKNTEAFF. CDR3 nucleotides: TGTGCCACCGGGACAGGGGAGAAGAACACTGAAGCTTTCTTT.

The chain has TRBV18 and TRBJ1-1; perhaps TRBD1 as D (5 bases). This CDR3 is built from 19 residues. V lost 0 bases and J 0 bases, leaving 20 bases between the germline ends. Germline loops: CDR1 KGHSH, CDR2 LQKENI. CDR3 DNA: TGTGCCAGCTCACCACCCTCATACCGGGACTCAGAGGTGAACACTGAAGCTTTCTTT. It is translated as CASSPPSYRDSEVNTEAFF.

The chain links TRBV24-1 to TRBJ2-2; 8 bases are a match to TRBD1. The J segment lost 2 bases and the V segment lost 1 base, leaving 17 bases of the junction unmatched. CDR1 and CDR2 from the germline V gene are KGHDR and SFDVKD. The CDR3 has 21 residues. CDR3 bases: TGTGCCACCAGTGATTTTTCGATTGGACAGGGAGGATCTGGAAACACCGGGGAGCTGTTTTTT. This sequence encodes CATSDFSIGQGGSGNTGELFF.

DNA for the CDR3: TGTGCCAGCAGCTTAGAGAGTTTTCGCGGGGAGCTGTTTTTT. This encodes CASSLESFRGELFF. V is TRBV11-3 and J is TRBJ2-2; D unresolved. This CDR3 region has 14 residues. The germline CDR1 and CDR2 sequences are SGHNT and YENEEA. Trimming removed 0 bases at V and 7 bases at J, with 9 bases between.

The chain recombines TRBV9 with TRBJ1-2; 7 bases align to TRBD1. The J segment lost 8 bases and the V segment lost 4 bases, leaving 8 bases of the junction unmatched. CDR3 length equals 13 residues. From germline, CDR1 is SGDLS and CDR2 YYNGEE. CDR3 protein: CASSPGTEIGYTF. CDR3 nucleotide sequence: TGTGCCAGCAGCCCCGGGACAGAAATCGGCTACACCTTC.

Comment on this clone: One junction end disagrees with the germline gene, perhaps due to a read error. The J gene is TRBJ2-2, the V gene TRBV4-3; 10 bases line up with TRBD2. The length of the CDR3 is 19 residues. Per the germline V gene, CDR1 is LGHNA and CDR2 is YSLEER. The CDR3: CASSQDLASGGLHAGGLFF. CDR3 DNA sequence: TGCGCCAGCAGCCAAGATTTGGCTAGCGGGGGCCTCCATGCCGGGGGGCTGTTTTTT.

The genes are TRBV29-1 and TRBJ2-7; tentative D call: TRBD1 (7 bases). Looked up from germline, CDR1 is SQVTM and CDR2 is ANQGSEA. This CDR3 spans 12 amino acids. V lost 7 bases, J lost 6 bases, and 16 bases lay in between. Here the CDR3 reads CSGIRQGGEQYF. The CDR3 DNA reads TGCAGCGGGATCAGACAGGGAGGCGAGCAGTACTTC.

The chain combines TRBV5-5 with TRBJ2-3; 8 bases are a match to TRBD2. Germline V gene sequence: CDR1 SGHKS, CDR2 YYEKEE (reference sequence). The CDR3 covers 14 residues. The trim removed 2 bases at V and 5 bases at J, leaving 4 bases unmatched. The CDR3 sequence is CASSFGLAGDTQYF. In nucleotides, the CDR3 is TGTGCCAGCAGCTTTGGACTAGCCGGAGATACGCAGTATTTT. Complete variable domain (other parts from reference TRBV5-5 and TRBJ2-3): DAGVTQSPTHLIKTRGQQVTLRCSPISGHKSVSWYQQVLGQGPQFIFQYYEKEERGRGNFPDRFSARQFPNYSSELNVNALLLGDSALYLCASSFGLAGDTQYFGPGTRLTVL.

This clone was found a few times. The CDR3 DNA sequence: TGTGCCACCGAAAAGACAGGCATTGGCTTCTATGGCTACACCTTC. Amino acids: CATEKTGIGFYGYTF. The rearrangement uses TRBV19 and TRBJ1-2; possibly TRBD1 for D (6 bases). Trimming left V 10 bases short and J 4 bases short, with 22 bases between. CDR3 length: 15 amino acids. Germline CDR1 LNHDA, CDR2 SQIVND (reference sequence).

The genes are TRBV19 and TRBJ1-1; TRBD1 is a possible D gene (5 bases). The CDR3 covers 16 residues. The V gene's germline CDR1 is LNHDA and CDR2 SQIVND (reference sequence). The V end was cut by 8 bases, the J end by 1 base, with 20 bases between. The CDR3 protein is CASCCRPGRENTEAFF. Here the CDR3 DNA reads TGTGCCAGTTGTTGCCGACCCGGCAGGGAGAACACTGAAGCTTTCTTT.

The V gene is TRBV6-4, the J gene TRBJ1-5, with D hard to call. Per germline, CDR1 MRHNA and CDR2 SNTAGT. The V gene lost 8 bases and the J gene lost 3 bases, with 14 bases spanning the gap. The CDR3 loop spans 14 amino acids. The DNA for the CDR3 is TGTGCCAGCCTTCCCCCCAGATTCAATCAGCCCCAGCATTTT. This codes for CASLPPRFNQPQHF.

J is TRBJ2-3 and V is TRBV28, with D unresolved. This CDR3 region has 16 residues. Germline V CDR1 and CDR2: MDHEN, SYDVKM. Between the trimmed V and J ends, which lost 1 base and 3 bases, there was a span of 14 bases. Written as DNA, the CDR3 is TGTGCCAGCAGTTTATTGTTGGTAGCCGGAACAGATACGCAGTATTTT. It is translated as CASSLLLVAGTDTQYF.

This chain links TRBV12-3 or TRBV12-4 with TRBJ1-1; D not certain. The CDR3 spans 13 residues. V was trimmed by 5 bases and J by 10 bases, leaving 17 bases between them. CDR3 DNA: TGTGCCAGCAGTCAGAACCTATGGAGCCCAGCTTTCTTT. Encoded protein: CASSQNLWSPAFF.

The CDR3 region has the DNA TGTGCCAGCATAAGAGGGTGGGGAAATGAAAAACTGTTTTTT. It codes for CASIRGWGNEKLFF. The chain combines TRBV6-5 with TRBJ1-4, with D unclear. The CDR3 extends over 14 amino acids. CDR1 is MNHEY and CDR2 is SVGAGI in the germline V gene. Trimming took 7 bases from V and 5 from J, leaving 14 bases between them.

This chain links TRBV9 with TRBJ1-3; no clear D gene. V shed 3 bases and J shed 2 bases, with 21 bases lying between them. This CDR3 has 18 residues. Germline assignment: CDR1 SGDLS and CDR2 YYNGEE. In DNA, the CDR3 is TGTGCCAGCAGCGCGACGGGATATGCGGCGGAGACTGGAAACACCATATATTTT. Its translation is CASSATGYAAETGNTIYF. Filled out from reference TRBV9 and TRBJ1-3, the complete variable domain reads DSGVTQTPKHLITATGQRVTLRCSPRSGDLSVYWYQQSLDQGLQFLIQYYNGEERAKGNILERFSAQQFPDLHSELNLSSLELGDSALYFCASSATGYAAETGNTIYFGEGSWLTVV.

V is TRBV3-1 (or the pseudogene TRBV3-2) and J is TRBJ1-2; tentative D call: TRBD1 (6 bases). Germline CDR1 is LGHDT and CDR2 is YNNKEL (reference sequence). This CDR3 region has 14 residues. The V gene lost 4 bases and the J gene lost 4 bases, with 13 bases spanning the gap. Here the CDR3 reads CASSRDRNGYGYTF. The CDR3 DNA reads TGTGCCAGCAGCCGAGACAGGAATGGCTATGGCTACACCTTC.

This chain links TRBV7-9 with TRBJ2-4, with 8 nucleotides matching TRBD1. The CDR3 sequence is 16 residues long. CDR1 and CDR2 (germline): SEHNR, FQNEAQ (reference sequence). The V and J ends lost 2 bases and 5 bases, in that order; junction bases with no gene match: 8. The CDR3 region has the DNA TGTGCCAGCAGCTTACGTGGACAGGGTGGCGAAAACATTCAGTACTTC. It codes for CASSLRGQGGENIQYF. The variable domain in full, with the rest retrieved from reference TRBV7-9 and TRBJ2-4, is DTGVSQNPRHKITKRGQNVTFRCDPISEHNRLYWYRQTLGQGPEFLTYFQNEAQLEKSRLLSDRFSAERPKGSFSTLEIQRTEQGDSAMYLCASSLRGQGGENIQYFGAGTRLSVL.

The chain uses TRBV10-3 and TRBJ1-2; D uncertain. This CDR3 region has 13 residues. V lost 0 bases, J lost 7 bases, and 9 bases lay in between. Looked up from germline, CDR1 is ENHRY and CDR2 is SYGVKD. Here the CDR3 DNA reads TGTGCCATCAGTGAGTCTAATGGTAGTGGCTACACCTTC. Translation gives CAISESNGSGYTF.

J is TRBJ2-1 and V is TRBV5-8, with D uncertain. Germline V gives CDR1 SGHTS, CDR2 YDEGEE. With 4 bases removed from V and 8 bases from J, the gap between germline ends came to 16 bases. The CDR3 sequence is 14 residues long. This CDR3 is CASSGPPVVDEQFF. For the CDR3, the DNA is TGTGCCAGCAGCGGTCCCCCGGTAGTAGATGAGCAGTTCTTC.

The rearrangement joins TRBV5-8 to TRBJ1-2, with D unresolved. In germline, CDR1 is SGHTS, CDR2 YDEGEE. The CDR3 contains 14 residues. V gave up 0 bases and J gave up 3 bases, with 9 bases separating them. The CDR3 sequence: CASSLALQYYGYTF. CDR3 DNA sequence: TGTGCCAGCAGCTTGGCCCTTCAGTACTATGGCTACACCTTC.

This clone was seen once. The chain recombines TRBV4-3 with TRBJ2-2; tentative D call: TRBD2 (5 bases). Germline values: CDR1 LGHNA, CDR2 YSLEER. The CDR3 contains 16 residues. V was cut by 4 bases and J by 5 bases, with 17 bases left in between. Here the CDR3 DNA reads TGCGCCAGCAGCCTCCACCATCCCCCGGGGACCGGGGAGCTGTTTTTT. This encodes CASSLHHPPGTGELFF.

V usage is TRBV27 and J usage is TRBJ2-1; 10 bases align to TRBD2. CDR1 and CDR2 (germline): MNHEY, SMNVEV (reference sequence). The ends lost 4 bases at V and 4 bases at J; junction bases unmatched: 7. This CDR3 spans 16 amino acids. CDR3 nucleotides: TGTGCCAGCAGTTCCAGCGGGGGGGCGGGTTACAATGAGCAGTTCTTC. Amino acid sequence: CASSSSGGAGYNEQFF.

The rearrangement links TRBV5-4 to TRBJ2-7; 14 positions agree with TRBD2. J was trimmed by 2 bases and V by 2 bases; bases with no gene match: 6. This CDR3 region has 17 residues. Germline values: CDR1 SGHNT, CDR2 YYREEE (reference sequence). CDR3 nucleotide sequence: TGTGCCAGCAGCTTTCCGGGACTAGCGGGGGTTCCCTACGAGCAGTACTTC. Protein product: CASSFPGLAGVPYEQYF. Filled out from reference TRBV5-4 and TRBJ2-7, the complete variable domain reads ETGVTQSPTHLIKTRGQQVTLRCSSQSGHNTVSWYQQALGQGPQFIFQYYREEENGRGNFPPRFSGLQFPNYSSELNVNALELDDSALYLCASSFPGLAGVPYEQYFGPGTRLTVT.

The rearrangement uses TRBV7-2 and TRBJ1-1, with TRBD1 as a possible D gene (5 bases). With 4 bases removed from V and 3 bases from J, the gap between germline ends came to 9 bases. The CDR3 length is 13 residues. Looked up from germline, CDR1 is SGHTA and CDR2 is FQGNSA. The CDR3 region has the DNA TGTGCCAGCAGCTCCCCGACAGACACTGAAGCTTTCTTT. As protein: CASSSPTDTEAFF.

The CDR3 region has the DNA TGTGCCAGCAGCACGGACAGGGGAGAAAAACTGTTTTTT. It is translated as CASSTDRGEKLFF. This chain uses TRBV3-1 (or the pseudogene TRBV3-2) with TRBJ1-4, with 9 bases matching TRBD1. The germline CDR1 and CDR2 sequences are LGHDT and YNNKEL (reference sequence). J gave up 8 bases and V 5 bases, and 3 bases lay outside the gene matches. There are 13 residues in the CDR3.

The chain combines TRBV5-1 with TRBJ1-1; TRBD1 aligns across 9 bases. J gave up 1 base and V 5 bases, and 3 bases lay outside the gene matches. Germline CDR1 is SGHRS and CDR2 is YFSETQ. This CDR3 region has 14 residues. The CDR3 is CASRVDRGNTEAFF. DNA for the CDR3: TGCGCCAGCAGGGTGGACAGGGGGAACACTGAAGCTTTCTTT. The full variable domain, rest sourced from reference TRBV5-1 and TRBJ1-1, is KAGVTQTPRYLIKTRGQQVTLSCSPISGHRSVSWYQQTPGQGLQFLFEYFSETQRNKGNFPGRFSGRQFSNSRSEMNVSTLELGDSALYLCASRVDRGNTEAFFGQGTRLTVV.

The V gene is TRBV19, the J gene TRBJ1-2; no firm D call. The CDR3 extends over 14 amino acids. Trimming stripped 9 bases from V and 2 bases from J, with 16 bases between. The germline V gene encodes CDR1 LNHDA and CDR2 SQIVND (reference sequence). The CDR3 DNA reads as TGTGCCAGCCGCCCGTCGGAGACGAACTATGGCTACACCTTC. Translation: CASRPSETNYGYTF. Filled out from reference TRBV19 and TRBJ1-2, the complete variable domain reads DGGITQSPKYLFRKEGQNVTLSCEQNLNHDAMYWYRQDPGQGLRLIYYSQIVNDFQKGDIAEGYSVSREKKESFPLTVTSAQKNPTAFYLCASRPSETNYGYTFGSGTRLTVV.

V gene TRBV9 combines with J gene TRBJ1-6; 9 bases are shared with TRBD1. The V gene end was trimmed by 3 bases and the J gene end by 7 bases; junction bases not matched to a gene: 5. The CDR3 is made up of 15 amino acids. Germline CDR1 and CDR2: SGDLS and YYNGEE. The CDR3 DNA reads as TGTGCCAGCAGCGGCGGGACAGGGTGGAATTCACCCCTCCACTTT. Translation: CASSGGTGWNSPLHF.